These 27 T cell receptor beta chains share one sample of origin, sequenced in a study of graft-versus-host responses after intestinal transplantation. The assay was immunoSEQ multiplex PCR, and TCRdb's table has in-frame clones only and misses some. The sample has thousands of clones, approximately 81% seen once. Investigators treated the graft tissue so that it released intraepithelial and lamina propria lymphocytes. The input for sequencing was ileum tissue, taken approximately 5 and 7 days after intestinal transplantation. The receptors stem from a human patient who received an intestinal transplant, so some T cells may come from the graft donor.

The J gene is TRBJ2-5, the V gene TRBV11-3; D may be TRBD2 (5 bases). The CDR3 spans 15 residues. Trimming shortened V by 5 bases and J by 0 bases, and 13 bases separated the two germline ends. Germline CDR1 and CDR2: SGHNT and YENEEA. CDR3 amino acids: CASSPSGEYQETQYF. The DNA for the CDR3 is TGTGCCAGCAGCCCCAGCGGAGAGTACCAAGAGACCCAGTACTTC.

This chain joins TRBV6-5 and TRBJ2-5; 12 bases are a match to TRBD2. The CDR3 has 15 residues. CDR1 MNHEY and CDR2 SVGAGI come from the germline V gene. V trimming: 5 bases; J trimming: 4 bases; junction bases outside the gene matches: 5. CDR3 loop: CASSPLAGGPETQYF. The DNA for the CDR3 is TGTGCCAGCAGTCCGCTAGCGGGGGGGCCAGAGACCCAGTACTTC.

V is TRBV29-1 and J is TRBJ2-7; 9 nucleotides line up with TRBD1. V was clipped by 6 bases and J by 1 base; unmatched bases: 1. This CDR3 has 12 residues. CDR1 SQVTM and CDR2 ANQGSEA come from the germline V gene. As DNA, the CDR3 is TGCAGCGTGGGACAGGGTTCCTACGAGCAGTACTTC. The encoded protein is CSVGQGSYEQYF.

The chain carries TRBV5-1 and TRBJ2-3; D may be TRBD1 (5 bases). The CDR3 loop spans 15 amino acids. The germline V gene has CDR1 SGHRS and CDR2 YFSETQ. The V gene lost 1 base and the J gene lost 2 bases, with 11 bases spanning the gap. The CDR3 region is CASSLKVGDTDTQYF. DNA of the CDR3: TGCGCCAGCAGCTTGAAGGTAGGGGACACAGATACGCAGTATTTT. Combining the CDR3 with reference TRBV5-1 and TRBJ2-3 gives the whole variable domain KAGVTQTPRYLIKTRGQQVTLSCSPISGHRSVSWYQQTPGQGLQFLFEYFSETQRNKGNFPGRFSGRQFSNSRSEMNVSTLELGDSALYLCASSLKVGDTDTQYFGPGTRLTVL.

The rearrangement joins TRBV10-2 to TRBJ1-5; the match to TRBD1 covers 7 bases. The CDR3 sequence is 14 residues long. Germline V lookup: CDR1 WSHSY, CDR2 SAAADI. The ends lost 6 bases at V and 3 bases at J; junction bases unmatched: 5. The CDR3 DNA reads TGCGCCAGCAGGACGGACAGGTACAATCAGCCCCAGCATTTT. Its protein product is CASRTDRYNQPQHF.

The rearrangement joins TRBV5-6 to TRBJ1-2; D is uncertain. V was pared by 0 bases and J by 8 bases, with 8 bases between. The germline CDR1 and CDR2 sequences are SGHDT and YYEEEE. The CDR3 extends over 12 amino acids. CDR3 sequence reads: CASSLVAPGYTF. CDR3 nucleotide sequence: TGTGCCAGCAGCTTGGTGGCCCCCGGCTACACCTTC.

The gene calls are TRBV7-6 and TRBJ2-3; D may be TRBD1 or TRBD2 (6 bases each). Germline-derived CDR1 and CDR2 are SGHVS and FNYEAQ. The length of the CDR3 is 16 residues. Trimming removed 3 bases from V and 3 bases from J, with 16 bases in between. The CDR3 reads CASSLGVGGETDTQYF. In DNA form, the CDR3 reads TGTGCCAGCAGCTTGGGCGTCGGGGGCGAGACAGATACGCAGTATTTT.

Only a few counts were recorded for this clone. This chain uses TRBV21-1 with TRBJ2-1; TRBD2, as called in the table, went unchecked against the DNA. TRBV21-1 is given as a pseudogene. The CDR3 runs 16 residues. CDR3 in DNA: TGTGCCAGCAGCAAAGGAGAAGCGATTACCTACAATGAGCAGTTCTTC. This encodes CASSKGEAITYNEQFF.

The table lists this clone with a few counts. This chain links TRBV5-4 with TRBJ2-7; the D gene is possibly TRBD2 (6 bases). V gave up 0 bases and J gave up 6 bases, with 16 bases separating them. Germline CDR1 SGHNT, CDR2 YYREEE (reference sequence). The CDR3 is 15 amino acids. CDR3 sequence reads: CASSLVSGVGGEQYF. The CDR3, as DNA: TGTGCCAGCAGCTTGGTGTCGGGAGTGGGCGGCGAGCAGTACTTC.

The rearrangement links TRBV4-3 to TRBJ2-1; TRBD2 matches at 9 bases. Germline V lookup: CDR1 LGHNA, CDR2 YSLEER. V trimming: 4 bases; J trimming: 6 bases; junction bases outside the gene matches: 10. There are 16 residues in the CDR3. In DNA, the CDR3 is TGCGCCAGCAGCCTGCGGACTAGCGAGATACCCAATGAGCAGTTCTTC. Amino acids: CASSLRTSEIPNEQFF.

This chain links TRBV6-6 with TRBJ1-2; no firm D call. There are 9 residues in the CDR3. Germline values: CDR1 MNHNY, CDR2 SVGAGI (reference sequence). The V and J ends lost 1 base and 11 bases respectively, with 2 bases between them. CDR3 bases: TGTGCCAGCAGTTACTTTTACACCTTC. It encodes CASSYFYTF.

CDR3 sequence: CASSMAGTGYGYTF. The CDR3 region has the DNA TGTGCCAGTAGTATGGCCGGGACAGGGTATGGCTACACCTTC. The chain uses TRBV19 and TRBJ1-2, with 9 bases aligning to TRBD1. Unmatched junction bases numbered 4, after V lost 3 bases and J lost 5 bases. CDR3 length: 14 amino acids. Germline V gene data show CDR1 as LNHDA and CDR2 as SQIVND (reference sequence).

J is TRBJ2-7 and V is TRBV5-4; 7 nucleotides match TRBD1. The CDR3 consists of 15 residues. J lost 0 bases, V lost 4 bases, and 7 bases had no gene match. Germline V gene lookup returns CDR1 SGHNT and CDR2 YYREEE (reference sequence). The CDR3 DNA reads TGTGCCAGCAGCCTACCGACAGGGAGCTCCTACGAGCAGTACTTC. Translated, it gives CASSLPTGSSYEQYF. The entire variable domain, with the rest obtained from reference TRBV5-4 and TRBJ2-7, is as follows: ETGVTQSPTHLIKTRGQQVTLRCSSQSGHNTVSWYQQALGQGPQFIFQYYREEENGRGNFPPRFSGLQFPNYSSELNVNALELDDSALYLCASSLPTGSSYEQYFGPGTRLTVT.

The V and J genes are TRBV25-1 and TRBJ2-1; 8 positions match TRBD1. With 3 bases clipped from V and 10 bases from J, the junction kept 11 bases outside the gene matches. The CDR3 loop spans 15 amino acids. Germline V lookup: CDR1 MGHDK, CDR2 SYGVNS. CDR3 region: CASSEPSSGQAEQFF. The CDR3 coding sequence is TGTGCCAGCAGTGAGCCATCCTCGGGACAGGCCGAGCAGTTCTTC.

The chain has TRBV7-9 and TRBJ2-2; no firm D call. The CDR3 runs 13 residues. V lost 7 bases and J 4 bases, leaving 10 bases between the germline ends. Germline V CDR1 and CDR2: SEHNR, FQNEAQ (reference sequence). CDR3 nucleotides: TGTGCCAGCACCCTGGGTGGCACCGGGGAGCTGTTTTTT. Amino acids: CASTLGGTGELFF.

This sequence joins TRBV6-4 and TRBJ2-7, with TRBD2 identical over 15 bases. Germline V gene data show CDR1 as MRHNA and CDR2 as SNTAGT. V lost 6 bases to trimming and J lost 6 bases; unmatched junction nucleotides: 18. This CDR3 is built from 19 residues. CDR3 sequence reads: CASRTWTSGRAPPTCEQYF. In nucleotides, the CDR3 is TGTGCCAGCAGGACCTGGACTAGCGGGAGGGCCCCTCCTACTTGCGAGCAGTACTTC.

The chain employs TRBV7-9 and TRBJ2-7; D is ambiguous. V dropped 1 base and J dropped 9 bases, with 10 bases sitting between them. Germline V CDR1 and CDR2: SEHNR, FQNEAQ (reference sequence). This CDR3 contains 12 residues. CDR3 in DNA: TGTGCCAGCAGCTTAGAACAGCCTTGGCAGTACTTC. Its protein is CASSLEQPWQYF.

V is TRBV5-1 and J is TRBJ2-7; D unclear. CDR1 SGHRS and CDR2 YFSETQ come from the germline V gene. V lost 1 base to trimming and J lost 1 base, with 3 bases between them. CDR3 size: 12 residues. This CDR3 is CASSLTSYEQYF. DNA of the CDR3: TGCGCCAGCAGCTTGACATCCTACGAGCAGTACTTC.

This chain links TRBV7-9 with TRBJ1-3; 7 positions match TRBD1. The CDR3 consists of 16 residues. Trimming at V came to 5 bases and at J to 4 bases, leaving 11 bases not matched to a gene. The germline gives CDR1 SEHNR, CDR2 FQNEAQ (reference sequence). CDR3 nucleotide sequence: TGTGCCAGCAGCCAGGAACTTCCGGGACAGGGAAACACCATATATTTT. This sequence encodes CASSQELPGQGNTIYF.

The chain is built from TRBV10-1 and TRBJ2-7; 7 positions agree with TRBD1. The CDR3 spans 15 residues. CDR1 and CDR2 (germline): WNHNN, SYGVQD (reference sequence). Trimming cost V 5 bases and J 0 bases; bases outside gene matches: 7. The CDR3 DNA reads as TGCGCCAGCAGTATTACAGGGGTACCCTCCTACGAGCAGTACTTC. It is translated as CASSITGVPSYEQYF.

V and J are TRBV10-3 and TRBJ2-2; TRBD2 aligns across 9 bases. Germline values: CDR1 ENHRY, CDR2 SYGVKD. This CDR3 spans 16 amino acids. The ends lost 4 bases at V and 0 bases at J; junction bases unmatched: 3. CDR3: CAISVSGSANTGELFF. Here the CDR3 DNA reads TGTGCCATCAGTGTTAGCGGGAGCGCGAACACCGGGGAGCTGTTTTTT.

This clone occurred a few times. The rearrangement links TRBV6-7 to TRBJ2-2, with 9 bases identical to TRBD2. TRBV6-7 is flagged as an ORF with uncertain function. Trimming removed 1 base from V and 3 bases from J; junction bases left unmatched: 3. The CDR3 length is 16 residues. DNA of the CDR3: TGTGCCAGCAGTTACTTTCGCGGGAGGGACACCGGGGAGCTGTTTTTT. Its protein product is CASSYFRGRDTGELFF.

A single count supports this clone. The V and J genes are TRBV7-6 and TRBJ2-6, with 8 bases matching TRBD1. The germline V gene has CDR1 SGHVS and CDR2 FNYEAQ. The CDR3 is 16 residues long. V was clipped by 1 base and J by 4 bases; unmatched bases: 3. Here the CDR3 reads CASSLDRGTGANVLTF. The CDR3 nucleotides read TGTGCCAGCAGCTTAGACAGGGGGACAGGGGCCAACGTCCTGACTTTC.

CDR3 sequence reads: CATSRDRGGGTDTQYF. Written as DNA, the CDR3 is TGTGCCACCAGCAGAGATAGGGGCGGGGGCACAGATACGCAGTATTTT. V usage is TRBV15 and J usage is TRBJ2-3; D might be TRBD2 (6 bases). The CDR3 has 16 residues. V was clipped by 0 bases and J by 1 base, with 11 bases between them. Germline V lookup: CDR1 LNHNV, CDR2 YYDKDF (reference sequence).

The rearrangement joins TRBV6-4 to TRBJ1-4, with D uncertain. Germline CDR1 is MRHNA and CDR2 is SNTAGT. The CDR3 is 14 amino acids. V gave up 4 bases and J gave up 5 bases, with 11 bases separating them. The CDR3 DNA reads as TGTGCCAGCAGTGTTAGGGAAGAGAATGAAAAACTGTTTTTT. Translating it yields CASSVREENEKLFF.

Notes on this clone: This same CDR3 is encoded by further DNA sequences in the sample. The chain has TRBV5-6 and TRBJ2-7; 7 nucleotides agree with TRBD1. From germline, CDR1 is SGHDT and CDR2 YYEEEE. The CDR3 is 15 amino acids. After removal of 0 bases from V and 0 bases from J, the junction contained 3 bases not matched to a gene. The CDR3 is CASSLGGTASYEQYF. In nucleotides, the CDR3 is TGTGCCAGCAGCTTGGGGGGGACAGCCTCCTACGAGCAGTACTTC.

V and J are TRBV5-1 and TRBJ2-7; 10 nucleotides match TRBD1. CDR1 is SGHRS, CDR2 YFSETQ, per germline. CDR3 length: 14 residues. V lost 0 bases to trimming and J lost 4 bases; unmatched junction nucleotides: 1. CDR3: CASSLGQGAYEQYF. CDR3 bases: TGCGCCAGCAGCTTGGGACAGGGGGCGTACGAGCAGTACTTC.